This record covers a single TCR beta chain. The antigen remains unidentified. The V gene's germline CDR1 is MDHEN and CDR2 SYDVKM. The ends were cut back, 6 bases at V and 2 bases at J, with 17 bases in the middle. The CDR3 totals 15 residues. This entry belongs to a study of follicular helper T cells after annual influenza vaccination. Some clones are missing from TCRdb's copy, which holds only in-frame ones; the method was immunoSEQ multiplex PCR. Among some 9,000 clones listed, approximately 90% were seen once. Study results and limitations: Just 10-20% of cells analyzed had recovered productive TCRB sequences. Yearly vaccinations repeatedly recalled conserved clonotypes in ICOS+CD38+ cTfh.

Specified time point: 2015-2016 season, pre-vaccination. ICOS+CD38+ and ICOS-CD38- fractions were sorted from non-naive CD4+CXCR5+PD-1+ cells. The material sequenced was CXCR5+ CD38- circulating T follicular helper cells from blood, taken on the day of influenza vaccination. Documented subset: circulating Tfh, non-naive CD4+CXCR5+PD-1+ (ICOS+CD38+ or ICOS-CD38-). V and J are TRBV28 and TRBJ2-7, with D hard to call. The clonotype comes from an adult who received the influenza vaccine. The CDR3 coding sequence is TGTGCCAGCAGACGGGCCAGTACGAGCGCCTACGAGCAGTACTTC. Protein sequence: CASRRASTSAYEQYF.